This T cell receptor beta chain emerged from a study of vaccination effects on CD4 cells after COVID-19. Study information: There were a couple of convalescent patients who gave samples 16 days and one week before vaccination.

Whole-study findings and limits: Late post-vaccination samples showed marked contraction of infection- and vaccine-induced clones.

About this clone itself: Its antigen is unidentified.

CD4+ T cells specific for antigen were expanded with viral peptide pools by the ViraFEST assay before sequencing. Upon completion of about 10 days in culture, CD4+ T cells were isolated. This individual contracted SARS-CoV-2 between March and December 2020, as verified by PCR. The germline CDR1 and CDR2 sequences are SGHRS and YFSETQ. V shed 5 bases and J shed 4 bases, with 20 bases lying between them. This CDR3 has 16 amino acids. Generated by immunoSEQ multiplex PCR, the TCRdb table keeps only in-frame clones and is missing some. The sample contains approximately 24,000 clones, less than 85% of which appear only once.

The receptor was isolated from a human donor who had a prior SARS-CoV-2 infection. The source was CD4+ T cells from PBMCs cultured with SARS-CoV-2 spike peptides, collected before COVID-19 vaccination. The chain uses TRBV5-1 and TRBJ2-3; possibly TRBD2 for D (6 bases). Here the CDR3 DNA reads TGCGCCAGCAGAGAGAACCGGGACTGGGGGGCAGATACGCAGTATTTT. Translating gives CASRENRDWGADTQYF.